These T cell receptor beta chains were read from a single sample in a study of post-analysis software for immune sequencing data. Via MiXCR, TCRdb re-called the PCR reads, giving one row per CDR3 protein. The sample shows roughly 430,000 distinct CDR3 sequences, 39% of them seen only once. Sequencing was carried out using blood. These receptors all come from a girl aged 2 to 10 with multiple sclerosis. Both conserved end residues are part of each CDR3. The D gene is left open where the match is weak. Clone sizes are given selectively: once, few, many, or a class where the clone is expanded.

length: 13
D: TRBD1
J: TRBJ2-7
V: TRBV6-5
size: few
DNA: TGTGCCAGCAGTCCAACAGGGGGCAATGAGCAGTACTTC
CDR3: CASSPTGGNEQYF

length: 16
D: NA
J: TRBJ2-1
V: TRBV6-6
size: NA
DNA: TGTGCCAGCAGTTACCTCGAACGGGGGAGAGACAATGAGCAGTTCTTC
CDR3: CASSYLERGRDNEQFF

length: 15
D: NA
J: TRBJ2-7
V: TRBV5-5
size: few
DNA: TGTGCCAGCAGCCTGGCCCCGGGACGGACTTACGAGCAGTACTTC
CDR3: CASSLAPGRTYEQYF

length: 12
D: NA
J: TRBJ1-2
V: TRBV20-1
size: few
DNA: TGCAGTGCGGGTAGGGGGAACTATGGCTACACCTTC
CDR3: CSAGRGNYGYTF

length: 15
D: TRBD1
J: TRBJ1-2
V: TRBV9
size: few
DNA: TGTGCCAGCAGCGGAGGGACAGGGACTAACTATGGCTACACCTTC
CDR3: CASSGGTGTNYGYTF

length: 15
D: NA
J: TRBJ2-7
V: TRBV5-1
size: few
DNA: TGCGCCAGCAGCTTGGAGTCCGTCCTCGGGTACGAGCAGTACTTC
CDR3: CASSLESVLGYEQYF

length: 13
D: NA
J: TRBJ2-1
V: TRBV20-1
size: NA
DNA: TGCAGTGCTAGCGATAGCCATTACAATGAGCAGTTCTTC
CDR3: CSASDSHYNEQFF

length: 15
D: TRBD2
J: TRBJ2-1
V: TRBV18
size: few
DNA: TGTGCCAGCTCACCAACGGGAGGGCCACGAAATGAGCAGTTCTTC
CDR3: CASSPTGGPRNEQFF

length: 15
D: NA
J: TRBJ2-7
V: TRBV28
size: NA
DNA: TGTGCCAGCAGCACTTACGGGGCAGCCCTGGACGAGCAGTACTTC
CDR3: CASSTYGAALDEQYF

length: 12
D: NA
J: TRBJ2-1
V: TRBV21-1
size: NA
DNA: TGTGCCAGCAGCAAAGTAACGAATGAGCAGTTCTTC
CDR3: CASSKVTNEQFF

length: 17
D: TRBD1
J: TRBJ1-6
V: TRBV25-1
size: NA
DNA: TGTGCCAGCAGTATCTTACCCGTGACAGGGGTCGGATCACCCCTCCACTTT
CDR3: CASSILPVTGVGSPLHF

length: 16
D: TRBD2
J: TRBJ2-3
V: TRBV12-3/TRBV12-4
size: few
DNA: TGTGCCAGCAGCACGCCGGGACTAGCGGGTTCGGATACGCAGTATTTT
CDR3: CASSTPGLAGSDTQYF

length: 15
D: TRBD1
J: TRBJ2-3
V: TRBV20-1
size: NA
DNA: TGCAGTGCAAGCCCGGGACAGGGGCCCCTCTCGGGGCAGTATTTT
CDR3: CSASPGQGPLSGQYF

length: 16
D: NA
J: TRBJ2-3
V: TRBV10-3
size: NA
DNA: TGTGCCATCAGTGGGCCCTCCGGGGATCGGACAGATACGCAGTATTTT
CDR3: CAISGPSGDRTDTQYF

length: 14
D: NA
J: TRBJ1-5
V: TRBV2
size: NA
DNA: TGTGCCAGCAGGGTCGGGGCTCTGGGTCAGCCCCAGCATTTT
CDR3: CASRVGALGQPQHF

length: 14
D: NA
J: TRBJ2-7
V: TRBV12-3/TRBV12-4
size: few
DNA: TGTGCCAGCAGTTCAAGTACACGCTCCTACGAGCAGTACTTC
CDR3: CASSSSTRSYEQYF

length: 15
D: TRBD2
J: TRBJ2-1
V: TRBV12-3/TRBV12-4
size: NA
DNA: TGTGCCAGCAGTTTACAAGCGGGAATTAGTAATGAGCAGTTCTTC
CDR3: CASSLQAGISNEQFF

length: 14
D: NA
J: TRBJ1-2
V: TRBV7-2
size: NA
DNA: TGTGCCAGCAGCTTACCGGAGGGGGGCTATGGCTACACCTTC
CDR3: CASSLPEGGYGYTF

length: 12
D: NA
J: TRBJ1-2
V: TRBV21-1
size: NA
DNA: TGTGCCAGCAGCAAAGGACAGTATGGCTACACCTTC
CDR3: CASSKGQYGYTF

length: 14
D: NA
J: TRBJ2-7
V: TRBV29-1
size: NA
DNA: TGCAGCGTTGCGGGGAATCTAATACAAGAGGCCCAGTACTTC
CDR3: CSVAGNLIQEAQYF

length: 11
D: NA
J: TRBJ2-7
V: TRBV10-3
size: few
DNA: TGTGCCATCACGTCCTTGTCCGAGCAGTACTTC
CDR3: CAITSLSEQYF

length: 15
D: TRBD1
J: TRBJ1-5
V: TRBV4-2
size: NA
DNA: TGTGCCAGCAGCCAGGCACAGGGGGAGTTTCAGCCCCAGCATTTT
CDR3: CASSQAQGEFQPQHF

length: 15
D: NA
J: TRBJ1-1
V: TRBV5-6
size: NA
DNA: TGTGCCAGCTCATCATCCGGGAGTTCGAACACTGAAGCTTTCTTT
CDR3: CASSSSGSSNTEAFF

length: 14
D: NA
J: TRBJ2-7
V: TRBV5-1
size: NA
DNA: TGCGCCAGCAGCAACCCCGGGACGGCCTACGAGCAGTACTTC
CDR3: CASSNPGTAYEQYF

length: 15
D: NA
J: TRBJ2-1
V: TRBV19
size: NA
DNA: TGTGCCAGTTGTCACCGGGGATCCGCCAGATTCGAGCAGTTCTTC
CDR3: CASCHRGSARFEQFF

length: 14
D: TRBD1
J: TRBJ2-7
V: TRBV29-1
size: NA
DNA: TGCAGCGTTGAACCCGGGACAGGGTCCTACGAGCAGTACTTC
CDR3: CSVEPGTGSYEQYF

length: 13
D: NA
J: TRBJ2-1
V: TRBV20-1
size: NA
DNA: TGCAGTGCTAGGCGGGGAACAAACAATGAGCAGTTCTTC
CDR3: CSARRGTNNEQFF

length: 14
D: TRBD1
J: TRBJ1-2
V: TRBV6-5
size: NA
DNA: TGTGCCAGCACCGGGACAGTGGCTAACTATGGCTACACCTTC
CDR3: CASTGTVANYGYTF